Presented here are 18 T cell receptor beta chains from one specimen sequenced in a study of shared clonotypes between healthy human individuals. CD45RO-negative, CCR7-positively selected cells formed the naive CD8 fraction, excluding terminally differentiated effector memory CD45RA+ cells. Sequencing used immunoSEQ multiplex PCR; TCRdb keeps in-frame clones, though not all of them. Here the sample spans about 2 million clones, around 96% being singletons. Sequenced: naive CD8+ T cells sorted from blood. The receptor set was obtained from a young man in good health.

The V call is TRBV6-1, the J call TRBJ2-4; unclear D gene. There are 18 residues in the CDR3. Germline loops: CDR1 MNHNS, CDR2 SASEGT. V was cut by 1 base and J by 0 bases, with 16 bases left in between. CDR3 bases: TGTGCCAGCAGTGAAGTCCAGGAGCTAACCCTAGCCAAAAACATTCAGTACTTC. Encoded protein: CASSEVQELTLAKNIQYF.

Points on this clone: The same CDR3 can be traced to other DNA sequences in this sample. The CDR3 loop reads CASSYGQGAYEQYF. In DNA form, the CDR3 reads TGTGCCAGCAGTTACGGTCAGGGGGCCTACGAGCAGTACTTC. The chain couples TRBV6-6 to TRBJ2-7, with 7 nucleotides matching TRBD1. The CDR3 sequence is 14 residues long. The germline V gene encodes CDR1 MNHNY and CDR2 SVGAGI (reference sequence). Trimming removed 2 bases from V and 2 bases from J; junction bases left unmatched: 3.

For this clone: The sample contains more than one DNA sequence encoding this CDR3. This chain uses TRBV4-1 with TRBJ2-7, with TRBD1 identical over 8 bases. After removal of 4 bases from V and 4 bases from J, the junction contained 6 bases not matched to a gene. This CDR3 region has 14 residues. The germline V gene encodes CDR1 MGHRA and CDR2 YSYEKL. The CDR3: CASSPGQGAYEQYF. The CDR3 DNA reads TGCGCCAGCAGCCCAGGACAGGGCGCGTACGAGCAGTACTTC.

CDR3 protein: CASSYGPGTGVGEQYF. CDR3 DNA: TGTGCCAGCAGTTACGGTCCCGGGACAGGGGTGGGCGAGCAGTACTTC. The chain combines TRBV6-5 with TRBJ2-7; the match to TRBD1 covers 10 bases. CDR1 and CDR2 from the germline V gene are MNHEY and SVGAGI. V trimming: 2 bases; J trimming: 6 bases; junction bases outside the gene matches: 10. The CDR3 has 16 amino acids.

This sequence joins TRBV28 and TRBJ1-1, with TRBD1 matching 10 bases. The CDR3 runs to 14 residues. Germline loops: CDR1 MDHEN, CDR2 SYDVKM. V shed 5 bases, J shed 7 bases, and the junction held 7 bases outside the gene matches. The CDR3 DNA reads as TGTGCCAGCAGTCTCGACAGGGGGCGCTATGAAGCTTTCTTT. It codes for CASSLDRGRYEAFF.

J is TRBJ2-7 and V is TRBV7-2; no firm D call. This CDR3 is 15 amino acids long. Deletions cut 1 base from V and 5 bases from J, with 15 bases between. CDR1 is SGHTA, CDR2 FQGNSA, per germline. The CDR3 loop reads CASSLVRSTVHEQYF. The CDR3 DNA sequence: TGTGCCAGCAGCTTAGTTCGTTCTACGGTCCACGAGCAGTACTTC.

The chain recombines TRBV27 with TRBJ2-7, with 8 bases aligning to TRBD1. Germline CDR1 MNHEY, CDR2 SMNVEV (reference sequence). V gave up 5 bases and J gave up 1 base; unmatched junction bases: 10. The CDR3 is made up of 16 amino acids. The CDR3 spells CASSPSTGGRSYEQYF. CDR3 DNA sequence: TGTGCCAGCAGTCCCTCAACAGGGGGTCGTTCCTACGAGCAGTACTTC.

As concerns this clone: The sample holds other DNA sequences that translate to the same CDR3. The chain's CDR3 is CASSQGQSNQPQHF. The CDR3 DNA follows: TGTGCCAGCAGCCAAGGACAGAGCAATCAGCCCCAGCATTTT. The V gene is TRBV5-6, the J gene TRBJ1-5; D is perhaps TRBD1 (6 bases). V was clipped by 4 bases and J by 1 base, with 9 bases between them. Germline V gives CDR1 SGHDT, CDR2 YYEEEE. The CDR3 totals 14 residues.

The chain carries TRBV29-1 and TRBJ2-1; 16 nucleotides match TRBD2. From germline, CDR1 is SQVTM and CDR2 ANQGSEA. With 6 bases clipped from V and 4 bases from J, the junction kept 9 bases outside the gene matches. The length of the CDR3 is 17 residues. The DNA for the CDR3 is TGCAGCGTGGCCGGGACTAGCGGGAGGGCCGCTTACAATGAGCAGTTCTTC. It codes for CSVAGTSGRAAYNEQFF.

This clone was recorded once. The chain employs TRBV27 and TRBJ2-5, with D unclear. The ends were cut back, 2 bases at V and 0 bases at J, with 7 bases in the middle. There are 14 residues in the CDR3. CDR1 is MNHEY and CDR2 is SMNVEV in the germline V gene (reference sequence). CDR3 nucleotide sequence: TGTGCCAGCAGTTTAGGGGTACACCAAGAGACCCAGTACTTC. Translation: CASSLGVHQETQYF.

The DNA for the CDR3 is TGCGCCAGCAGCCAATGGTGGAAACAGGTTCGGAGCTCTGGGGCCAACGTCCTGACTTTC. It codes for CASSQWWKQVRSSGANVLTF. The genes are TRBV4-3 and TRBJ2-6; a weak D match, TRBD1 (5 bases). V was clipped by 2 bases and J by 0 bases, with 20 bases between them. There are 20 residues in the CDR3. Looked up from germline, CDR1 is LGHNA and CDR2 is YSLEER.

The chain carries TRBV28 and TRBJ2-7, with 11 bases that match TRBD2. This CDR3 is built from 15 residues. J lost 4 bases, V lost 8 bases, and 10 bases had no gene match. Per germline, CDR1 MDHEN and CDR2 SYDVKM. CDR3 sequence (DNA): TGTGCCAGCGAACCTCTTAGCGGGGGGGCTTACGAGCAGTACTTC. Translated, it gives CASEPLSGGAYEQYF.

This chain uses TRBV5-4 with TRBJ1-4; 7 nucleotides align to TRBD1. V lost 0 bases to trimming and J lost 8 bases; unmatched junction nucleotides: 7. The CDR3 length is 15 residues. Germline V CDR1 and CDR2: SGHNT, YYREEE (reference sequence). Here the CDR3 DNA reads TGTGCCAGCAGCTTGGCCGGCAGGGGGGACGAAAAACTGTTTTTT. This translates into CASSLAGRGDEKLFF.

This sequence joins TRBV5-5 and TRBJ1-4; D is ambiguous. The germline V gene has CDR1 SGHKS and CDR2 YYEKEE (reference sequence). The length of the CDR3 is 18 residues. Deletions cut 1 base from V and 0 bases from J, with 16 bases between. In DNA, the CDR3 is TGTGCCAGCAGCTTGAACCTAAGGAGGTCCACAACTAATGAAAAACTGTTTTTT. Translation: CASSLNLRRSTTNEKLFF.

The chain is built from TRBV10-3 and TRBJ2-1; no definite D call. V lost 1 base and J 6 bases, leaving 16 bases between the germline ends. Germline V CDR1 and CDR2: ENHRY, SYGVKD. This CDR3 is 16 amino acids long. The CDR3 loop is CAISEWFTLPSNEQFF. CDR3 DNA: TGTGCCATCAGTGAGTGGTTTACACTCCCCTCCAATGAGCAGTTCTTC.

The V gene is TRBV5-4, the J gene TRBJ1-2, with D perhaps matching TRBD1 (6 bases). V lost 0 bases and J lost 4, with 13 bases in between. The germline V gene has CDR1 SGHNT and CDR2 YYREEE (reference sequence). CDR3 size: 15 residues. CDR3 DNA sequence: TGTGCCAGCAGCTTGGTTGCGGCCAGGGGCTATGGCTACACCTTC. It is translated as CASSLVAARGYGYTF.

The J gene is TRBJ1-5, the V gene TRBV7-9; 8 bases match TRBD1. The germline V gene has CDR1 SEHNR and CDR2 FQNEAQ (reference sequence). CDR3 length: 19 amino acids. Losses at the gene ends were 8 bases for V and 1 base for J; bases not matched to a gene: 19. Here the CDR3 reads CASARGQGAVGSSNQPQHF. CDR3 DNA sequence: TGTGCCAGCGCCCGGGGGCAGGGGGCGGTGGGTTCGAGCAATCAGCCCCAGCATTTT.

V and J are TRBV6-5 and TRBJ2-7; D is uncertain. V lost 10 bases to trimming and J lost 7 bases, with 14 bases between them. In germline, CDR1 is MNHEY, CDR2 SVGAGI. The CDR3 spans 11 residues. The CDR3 spells CATGPMGEQYF. DNA of the CDR3: TGTGCCACCGGGCCCATGGGGGAGCAGTACTTC.